The 19 T cell receptor beta chains below come from one sample, sequenced in a study of blood T cell repertoires in COVID-19. Profiled with immunoSEQ multiplex PCR; TCRdb holds only in-frame clones, not every one. The data show some 260,000 clones, 88% seen once. Sequencing was done on a sample of peripheral blood. Receptors originate from a woman aged 40-49 years who had recovered from COVID-19.

This clone was counted once. The V call is TRBV28, the J call TRBJ2-1; 10 bases fit TRBD1. The V gene's germline CDR1 is MDHEN and CDR2 SYDVKM. Trimming removed 2 bases from V and 4 bases from J; junction bases left unmatched: 5. The CDR3 is 16 residues long. The CDR3 sequence: CASSLQGQGIYNEQFF. The CDR3 coding sequence is TGTGCCAGCAGTTTACAGGGACAGGGGATTTACAATGAGCAGTTCTTC.

The V call is TRBV19, the J call TRBJ2-7; D ambiguous. Germline lookup yields CDR1 LNHDA and CDR2 SQIVND (reference sequence). The V and J ends lost 5 bases and 6 bases respectively, with 20 bases between them. The CDR3 length is 15 residues. As DNA, the CDR3 is TGTGCCAGTAGTGGGTTGGGCCGCCGGTCATCCGAGCAGTACTTC. Translating it yields CASSGLGRRSSEQYF.

The chain is built from TRBV14 and TRBJ2-7; D is perhaps TRBD1 (5 bases). Trimming removed 4 bases at V and 0 bases at J, with 16 bases between. The CDR3 is 16 amino acids. Germline CDR1 is SGHDN and CDR2 is FVKESK. The chain's CDR3 is CASSRILTGNSYEQYF. The CDR3 DNA follows: TGTGCCAGCAGCCGCATATTAACAGGAAACTCCTACGAGCAGTACTTC.

In DNA, the CDR3 is TGTGCCAGCAGCTTGGGGGGCGGGAGTTTCTCGGAGCAGTACTTC. It is translated as CASSLGGGSFSEQYF. The chain has TRBV7-2 and TRBJ2-7; the D gene is possibly TRBD2 (7 bases). Trimming pared 3 bases from V and 7 bases from J, leaving 19 bases between. Per germline, CDR1 SGHTA and CDR2 FQGNSA. CDR3 length equals 15 residues.

V is TRBV19 and J is TRBJ2-5; tentative D call: TRBD1 (6 bases). CDR1 is LNHDA, CDR2 SQIVND, per germline (reference sequence). The CDR3 contains 14 residues. Trimming stripped 6 bases from V and 5 bases from J, with 16 bases between. CDR3 DNA: TGTGCCAGTAGCCAGACAGGCCGGAAGGAGACCCAGTACTTC. The encoded protein is CASSQTGRKETQYF.

The chain combines TRBV4-3 with TRBJ2-4; maybe TRBD1 (6 bases). V gave up 1 base and J gave up 6 bases, with 13 bases separating them. CDR3 size: 15 residues. CDR1 is LGHNA, CDR2 YSLEER, per germline. CDR3 region: CASSQGAGVLNIQYF. CDR3 nucleotide sequence: TGCGCCAGCAGCCAAGGGGCAGGGGTCCTAAACATTCAGTACTTC.

This chain joins TRBV28 and TRBJ1-3, with D unclear. The CDR3 totals 15 residues. Germline V gives CDR1 MDHEN, CDR2 SYDVKM. V was cut by 3 bases and J by 5 bases, with 14 bases left in between. The CDR3 protein is CASSLYGRIRNTIYF. CDR3 coding DNA: TGTGCCAGCAGTTTGTATGGGCGAATTAGAAACACCATATATTTT.

The chain couples TRBV29-1 to TRBJ1-5, with no clear D. This CDR3 is 16 amino acids long. Trimming pared 4 bases from V and 6 bases from J, leaving 22 bases between. CDR1 and CDR2 from the germline V gene are SQVTM and ANQGSEA. In DNA form, the CDR3 reads TGCAGCGTTGCGGCCGCGGGGTGGACCTCGGGTCAGCCCCAGCATTTT. This sequence encodes CSVAAAGWTSGQPQHF.

The chain is built from TRBV7-9 and TRBJ2-1; TRBD1 agrees at 8 bases. From germline, CDR1 is SEHNR and CDR2 FQNEAQ (reference sequence). The V gene end was trimmed by 1 base and the J gene end by 4 bases; junction bases not matched to a gene: 3. The CDR3 sequence is 15 residues long. Here the CDR3 reads CASSLGGQGYNEQFF. CDR3 sequence (DNA): TGTGCCAGCAGCTTAGGAGGACAGGGATACAATGAGCAGTTCTTC.

Here the CDR3 DNA reads TGTGCCAGTAGCGCTACAGGCGACAATCAGCCCCAGCATTTT. Amino acid sequence: CASSATGDNQPQHF. The chain is built from TRBV19 and TRBJ1-5; TRBD1 might be the D (5 bases). This CDR3 is built from 14 residues. V shed 6 bases and J shed 3 bases, with 12 bases lying between them. CDR1 is LNHDA and CDR2 is SQIVND in the germline V gene (reference sequence).

The V call is TRBV30, the J call TRBJ1-4; TRBD1 aligns across 11 bases. This CDR3 region has 14 residues. The germline CDR1 and CDR2 sequences are GTSNPN and SVGIG (reference sequence). The CDR3 is CAWGQGGANEKLFF. CDR3 bases: TGTGCTTGGGGACAGGGGGGGGCTAATGAAAAACTGTTTTTT.

This sequence joins TRBV20-1 and TRBJ2-7, with 7 bases that match TRBD2. The V segment lost 3 bases and the J segment 10 bases; nucleotides outside the gene matches: 6. Germline V CDR1 and CDR2: DFQATT, SNEGSKA (reference sequence). The length of the CDR3 is 11 residues. The CDR3 DNA is TGCAGTGCTAGGGGAGGGCCCGGTCAGTACTTC. Its protein is CSARGGPGQYF.

There are a few counts of this clone. The chain links TRBV4-1 to TRBJ1-5; TRBD1 is a possible D gene (5 bases). Germline V CDR1 and CDR2: MGHRA, YSYEKL. This CDR3 has 16 amino acids. V was cut by 0 bases and J by 2 bases, with 11 bases left in between. The CDR3 spells CASSQERGMGNQPQHF. For the CDR3, the DNA is TGCGCCAGCAGCCAAGAACGGGGGATGGGCAATCAGCCCCAGCATTTT.

The V call is TRBV4-1, the J call TRBJ1-2; tentative D call: TRBD1 (5 bases). Germline CDR1 MGHRA, CDR2 YSYEKL. There are 13 residues in the CDR3. The V end lost 8 bases, the J end lost 5 bases, and 15 bases lay between the germline ends. CDR3 bases: TGCGCCAGCGGCACGGGACTGCTGTATGGCTACACCTTC. It codes for CASGTGLLYGYTF.

The chain recombines TRBV6-6 with TRBJ1-5; 11 bases agree with TRBD1. V lost 5 bases and J lost 2; bases outside the gene matches: 14. Germline-derived CDR1 and CDR2 are MNHNY and SVGAGI (reference sequence). The CDR3 has 19 amino acids. CDR3 coding DNA: TGTGCCAGCAGTCCTTCCGGGACAGGGGGATCTCGTGGCAATCAGCCCCAGCATTTT. Protein: CASSPSGTGGSRGNQPQHF.

Note on this clone: A read error may produce the germline difference seen at one junction end. The chain carries TRBV4-3 and TRBJ1-2, with 8 nucleotides matching TRBD1. The CDR3 covers 12 residues. Germline CDR1 and CDR2: LGHNA and YSLEER. CDR3 region: CASSQEPGQAHF. DNA of the CDR3: TGCGCCAGCAGCCAAGAACCGGGACAGGCACATTTC.

The chain recombines TRBV12-3 or TRBV12-4 with TRBJ1-5; possible D gene TRBD1, 6 bases. The CDR3 runs 13 residues. The germline V and J ends were trimmed by 6 bases and 7 bases, with 13 bases remaining between them. The CDR3: CASRSTGTQPQHF. The CDR3 DNA sequence: TGTGCCAGCAGATCTACAGGGACCCAGCCCCAGCATTTT.

The V call is TRBV4-1, the J call TRBJ2-2; the match to TRBD2 covers 8 bases. This CDR3 has 16 residues. Germline V gene data show CDR1 as MGHRA and CDR2 as YSYEKL. Trimming cost V 3 bases and J 4 bases; bases outside gene matches: 7. This chain's CDR3 is CASSQEWAGGTGELFF. CDR3 sequence (DNA): TGCGCCAGCAGCCAGGAGTGGGCGGGGGGCACCGGGGAGCTGTTTTTT.

J is TRBJ2-7 and V is TRBV27; TRBD2 agrees at 15 bases. The junction had 2 bases not matched to a gene; V was cut back by 5 bases and J by 6 bases. The CDR3 extends over 14 amino acids. Looked up from germline, CDR1 is MNHEY and CDR2 is SMNVEV (reference sequence). In DNA form, the CDR3 reads TGTGCCAGCAGTGGGGGACTAGCGGGAGGCGAGCAGTACTTC. This translates into CASSGGLAGGEQYF.